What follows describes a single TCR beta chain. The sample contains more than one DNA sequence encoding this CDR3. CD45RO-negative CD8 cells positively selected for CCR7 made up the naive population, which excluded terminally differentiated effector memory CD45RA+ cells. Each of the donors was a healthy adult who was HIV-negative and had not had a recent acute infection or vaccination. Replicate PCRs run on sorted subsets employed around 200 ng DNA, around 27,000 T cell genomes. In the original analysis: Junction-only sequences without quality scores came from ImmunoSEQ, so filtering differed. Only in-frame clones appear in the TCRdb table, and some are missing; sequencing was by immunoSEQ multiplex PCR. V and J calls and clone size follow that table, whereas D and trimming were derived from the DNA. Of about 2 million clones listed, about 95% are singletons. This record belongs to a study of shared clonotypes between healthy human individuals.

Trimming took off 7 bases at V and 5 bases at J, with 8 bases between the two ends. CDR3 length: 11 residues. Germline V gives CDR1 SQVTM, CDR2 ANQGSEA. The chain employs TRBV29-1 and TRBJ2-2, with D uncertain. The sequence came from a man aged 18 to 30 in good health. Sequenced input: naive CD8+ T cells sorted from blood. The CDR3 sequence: CSALDTGELFF. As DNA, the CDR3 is TGCAGCGCCCTTGATACCGGGGAGCTGTTTTTT.